A single sample is the source of the 3 T cell receptor beta chains below, sequenced in a study of cytomegalovirus exposure and HLA in healthy donors. PCR primers comprised 60 Vbeta and 13 Jbeta primers. Assay used: immunoSEQ multiplex PCR; TCRdb lists only in-frame clones, some missing. Counted here are 170,000 or so clones, around 80% occurring once; the ten biggest clones make up roughly 2%. The sample consisted of PBMCs. Receptors originate from a woman aged 25 to 39 in good health and CMV-seronegative.

The chain recombines TRBV7-2 with TRBJ1-2; 10 positions agree with TRBD1. With V trimmed by 6 bases and J by 8 bases, 12 bases remained unmatched. Germline lookup yields CDR1 SGHTA and CDR2 FQGNSA. The CDR3 is 15 amino acids. CDR3 DNA: TGTGCCAGCAGTAAAGCCGGACAGGGGGACTTCGGCTACACCTTC. Translating it yields CASSKAGQGDFGYTF.

A few counts support this clone. Other DNA sequences in the sample encode the same CDR3. The chain links TRBV27 to TRBJ1-5; D remains unclear. Germline assignment: CDR1 MNHEY and CDR2 SMNVEV (reference sequence). The V end was cut by 4 bases, the J end by 0 bases, with 4 bases between. This CDR3 contains 13 residues. Here the CDR3 DNA reads TGTGCCAGCAGTTCCTATAGCAATCAGCCCCAGCATTTT. Protein product: CASSSYSNQPQHF.

This chain connects TRBV9 to TRBJ2-5, with 8 bases lining up with TRBD2. Germline values: CDR1 SGDLS, CDR2 YYNGEE. The junction had 8 bases not matched to a gene; V was cut back by 3 bases and J by 1 base. The CDR3 has 16 residues. CDR3 loop: CASSENLAGIQETQYF. Written as DNA, the CDR3 is TGTGCCAGCAGCGAAAACTTAGCGGGGATCCAAGAGACCCAGTACTTC. Full variable domain (rest looked up from reference TRBV9 and TRBJ2-5): DSGVTQTPKHLITATGQRVTLRCSPRSGDLSVYWYQQSLDQGLQFLIQYYNGEERAKGNILERFSAQQFPDLHSELNLSSLELGDSALYFCASSENLAGIQETQYFGPGTRLLVL.